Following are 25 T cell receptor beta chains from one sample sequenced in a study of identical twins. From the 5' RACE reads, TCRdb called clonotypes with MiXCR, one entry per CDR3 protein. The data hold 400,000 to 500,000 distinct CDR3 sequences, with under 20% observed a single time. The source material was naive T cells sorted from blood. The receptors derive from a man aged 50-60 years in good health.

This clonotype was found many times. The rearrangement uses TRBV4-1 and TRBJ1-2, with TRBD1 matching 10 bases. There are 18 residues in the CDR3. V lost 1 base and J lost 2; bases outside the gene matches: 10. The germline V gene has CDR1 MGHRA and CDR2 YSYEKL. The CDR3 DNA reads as TGCGCCAGCAGCCAAGGTGGGGACAGGGGTCCCTTCAACTATGGCTACACCTTC. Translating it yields CASSQGGDRGPFNYGYTF.

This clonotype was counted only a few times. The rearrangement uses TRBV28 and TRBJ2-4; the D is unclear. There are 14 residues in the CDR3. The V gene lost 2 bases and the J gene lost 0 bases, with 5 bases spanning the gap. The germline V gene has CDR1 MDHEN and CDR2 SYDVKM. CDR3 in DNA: TGTGCCAGCAGTTTACCAGCAGCCAAAAACATTCAGTACTTC. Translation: CASSLPAAKNIQYF.

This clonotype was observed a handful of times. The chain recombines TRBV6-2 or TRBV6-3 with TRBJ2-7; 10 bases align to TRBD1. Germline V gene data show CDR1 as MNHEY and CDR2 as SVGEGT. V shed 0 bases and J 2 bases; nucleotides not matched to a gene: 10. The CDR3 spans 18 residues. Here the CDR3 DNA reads TGTGCCAGCAGTTACTCACTACGGACCGGGACAGGGGCCTACGAGCAGTACTTC. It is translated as CASSYSLRTGTGAYEQYF.

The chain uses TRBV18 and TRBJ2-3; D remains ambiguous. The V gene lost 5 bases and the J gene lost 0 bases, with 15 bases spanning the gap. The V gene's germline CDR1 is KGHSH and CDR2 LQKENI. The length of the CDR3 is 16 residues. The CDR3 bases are TGTGCCAGCTCATCACGGGCTACAGCTAGCACAGATACGCAGTATTTT. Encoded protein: CASSSRATASTDTQYF.

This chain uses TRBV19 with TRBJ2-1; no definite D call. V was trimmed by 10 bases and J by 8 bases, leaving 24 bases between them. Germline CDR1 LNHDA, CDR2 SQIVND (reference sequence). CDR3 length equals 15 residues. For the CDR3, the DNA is TGTGCCACCCAGACTCGGGTTAGTGGGTATGATGAGCAGTTCTTC. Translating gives CATQTRVSGYDEQFF.

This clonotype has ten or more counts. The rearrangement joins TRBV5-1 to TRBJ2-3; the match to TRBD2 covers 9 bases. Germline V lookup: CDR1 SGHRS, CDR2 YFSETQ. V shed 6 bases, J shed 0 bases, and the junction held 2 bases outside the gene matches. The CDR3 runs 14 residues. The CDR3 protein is CASKTSGSTDTQYF. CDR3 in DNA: TGCGCCAGCAAGACTAGCGGTAGCACAGATACGCAGTATTTT.

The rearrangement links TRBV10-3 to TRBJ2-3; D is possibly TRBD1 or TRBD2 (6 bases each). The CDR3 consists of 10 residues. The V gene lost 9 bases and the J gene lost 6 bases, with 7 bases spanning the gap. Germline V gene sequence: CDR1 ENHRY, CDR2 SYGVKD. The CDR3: CAIGGDTQYF. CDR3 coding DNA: TGTGCCATAGGGGGGGATACGCAGTATTTT.

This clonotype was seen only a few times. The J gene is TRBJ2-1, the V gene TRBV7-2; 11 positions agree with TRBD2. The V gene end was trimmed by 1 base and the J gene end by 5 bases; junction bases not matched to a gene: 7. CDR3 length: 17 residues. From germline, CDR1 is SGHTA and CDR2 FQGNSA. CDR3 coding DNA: TGTGCCAGCAGCTTAGTCGGGACTAGCGGACTAAACAATGAGCAGTTCTTC. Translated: CASSLVGTSGLNNEQFF.

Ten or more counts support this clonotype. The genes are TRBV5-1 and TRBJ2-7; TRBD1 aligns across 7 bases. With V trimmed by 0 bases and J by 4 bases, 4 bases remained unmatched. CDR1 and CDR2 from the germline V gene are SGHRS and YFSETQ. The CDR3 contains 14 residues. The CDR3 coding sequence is TGCGCCAGCAGCTTGGAGGGACAGAAGTACGAGCAGTACTTC. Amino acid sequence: CASSLEGQKYEQYF. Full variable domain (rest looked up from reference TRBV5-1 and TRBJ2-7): KAGVTQTPRYLIKTRGQQVTLSCSPISGHRSVSWYQQTPGQGLQFLFEYFSETQRNKGNFPGRFSGRQFSNSRSEMNVSTLELGDSALYLCASSLEGQKYEQYFGPGTRLTVT.

CDR3 DNA: TGTGCCAGCGGGGGATGGAATGAGCAGTTCTTC. This sequence encodes CASGGWNEQFF. The gene calls are TRBV6-2 or TRBV6-3 and TRBJ2-1; the D call may be TRBD1 or TRBD2 (5 bases each). Germline V gene sequence: CDR1 MNHEY, CDR2 SVGEGT. Trimming cost V 8 bases and J 7 bases, with 9 bases left between them. This CDR3 has 11 amino acids.

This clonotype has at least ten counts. CDR3 amino acids: CASSYGGRGPGEQFF. CDR3 bases: TGTGCCAGCAGTTACGGTGGCAGGGGGCCCGGTGAGCAGTTCTTC. The chain is built from TRBV6-2 or TRBV6-3 and TRBJ2-1; 8 bases align to TRBD1. Germline CDR1 MNHEY, CDR2 SVGEGT. V was pared by 2 bases and J by 9 bases, with 9 bases of the junction left unmatched. The CDR3 loop spans 15 amino acids.

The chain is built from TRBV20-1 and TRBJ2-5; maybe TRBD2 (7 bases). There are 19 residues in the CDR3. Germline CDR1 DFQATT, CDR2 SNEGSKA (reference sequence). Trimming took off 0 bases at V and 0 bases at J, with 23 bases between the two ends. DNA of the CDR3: TGCAGTGCTAGAGATTCACGGGTTCGGGGGGCCTTGTACCAAGAGACCCAGTACTTC. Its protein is CSARDSRVRGALYQETQYF.

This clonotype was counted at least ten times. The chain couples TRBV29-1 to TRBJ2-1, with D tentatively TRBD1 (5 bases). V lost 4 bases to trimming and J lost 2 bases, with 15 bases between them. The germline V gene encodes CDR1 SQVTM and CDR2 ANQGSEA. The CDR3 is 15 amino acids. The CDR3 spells CSVVKGSHAYNEQFF. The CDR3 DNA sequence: TGCAGCGTTGTCAAGGGGTCCCATGCCTACAATGAGCAGTTCTTC.

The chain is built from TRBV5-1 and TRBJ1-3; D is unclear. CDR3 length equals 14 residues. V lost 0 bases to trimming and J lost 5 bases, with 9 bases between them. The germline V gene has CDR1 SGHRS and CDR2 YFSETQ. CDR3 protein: CASSLEGNRNTIYF. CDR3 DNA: TGCGCCAGCAGCTTGGAAGGGAATCGAAACACCATATATTTT. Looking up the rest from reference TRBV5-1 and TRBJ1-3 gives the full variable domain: KAGVTQTPRYLIKTRGQQVTLSCSPISGHRSVSWYQQTPGQGLQFLFEYFSETQRNKGNFPGRFSGRQFSNSRSEMNVSTLELGDSALYLCASSLEGNRNTIYFGEGSWLTVV.

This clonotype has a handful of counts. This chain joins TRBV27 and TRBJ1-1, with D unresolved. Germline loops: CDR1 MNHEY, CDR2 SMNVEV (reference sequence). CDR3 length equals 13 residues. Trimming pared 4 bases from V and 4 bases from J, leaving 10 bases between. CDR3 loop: CASSWGISTEAFF. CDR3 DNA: TGTGCCAGCAGTTGGGGAATCAGCACTGAAGCTTTCTTT.

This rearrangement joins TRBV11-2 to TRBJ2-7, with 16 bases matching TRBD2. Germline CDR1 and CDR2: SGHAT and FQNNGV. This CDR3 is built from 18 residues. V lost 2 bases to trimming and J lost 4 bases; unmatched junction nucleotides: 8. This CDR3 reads CASSLSWGLAGGRYEQYF. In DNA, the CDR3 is TGTGCCAGCAGCTTATCTTGGGGACTAGCGGGAGGGCGGTACGAGCAGTACTTC.

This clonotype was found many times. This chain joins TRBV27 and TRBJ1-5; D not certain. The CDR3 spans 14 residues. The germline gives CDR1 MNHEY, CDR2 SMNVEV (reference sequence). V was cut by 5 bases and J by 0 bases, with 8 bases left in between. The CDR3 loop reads CASSPRNSNQPQHF. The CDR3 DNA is TGTGCCAGCAGTCCGCGGAATAGCAATCAGCCCCAGCATTTT.

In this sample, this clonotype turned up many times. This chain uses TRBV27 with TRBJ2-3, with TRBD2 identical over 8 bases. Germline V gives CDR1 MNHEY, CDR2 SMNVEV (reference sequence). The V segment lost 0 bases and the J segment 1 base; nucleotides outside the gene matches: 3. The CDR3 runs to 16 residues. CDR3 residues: CASSLSASGRTDTQYF. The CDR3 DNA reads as TGTGCCAGCAGTTTATCAGCTAGCGGGCGCACAGATACGCAGTATTTT.

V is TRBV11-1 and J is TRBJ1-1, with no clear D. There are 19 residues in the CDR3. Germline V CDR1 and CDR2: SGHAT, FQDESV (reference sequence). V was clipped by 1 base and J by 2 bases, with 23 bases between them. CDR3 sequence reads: CASSLGGLGLGRHNTEAFF. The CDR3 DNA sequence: TGTGCCAGCAGCTTAGGCGGTTTGGGCTTAGGGCGGCACAACACTGAAGCTTTCTTT. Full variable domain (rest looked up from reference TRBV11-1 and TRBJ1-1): EAEVAQSPRYKITEKSQAVAFWCDPISGHATLYWYRQILGQGPELLVQFQDESVVDDSQLPKDRFSAERLKGVDSTLKIQPAELGDSAMYLCASSLGGLGLGRHNTEAFFGQGTRLTVV.

CDR3 region: CASSVARESYNEQFF. CDR3 bases: TGTGCCAGCAGCGTAGCCCGGGAGTCCTACAATGAGCAGTTCTTC. The chain combines TRBV9 with TRBJ2-1; TRBD2 might be the D (6 bases). This CDR3 is built from 15 residues. Between the trimmed V and J ends, which lost 0 bases and 1 base, there was a span of 8 bases. Germline assignment: CDR1 SGDLS and CDR2 YYNGEE.

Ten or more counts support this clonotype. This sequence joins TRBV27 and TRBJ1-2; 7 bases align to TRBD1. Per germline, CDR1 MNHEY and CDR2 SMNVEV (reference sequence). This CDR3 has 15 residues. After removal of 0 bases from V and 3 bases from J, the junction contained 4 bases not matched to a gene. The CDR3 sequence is CASSLSGRGDYGYTF. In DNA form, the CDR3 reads TGTGCCAGCAGTTTATCTGGCAGGGGGGACTATGGCTACACCTTC.

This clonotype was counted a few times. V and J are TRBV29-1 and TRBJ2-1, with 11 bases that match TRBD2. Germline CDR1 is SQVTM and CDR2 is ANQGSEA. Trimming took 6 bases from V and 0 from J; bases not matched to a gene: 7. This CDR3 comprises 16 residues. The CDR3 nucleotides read TGCAGCGTAGGGACTAGCGGAGGGGGCTCCTACAATGAGCAGTTCTTC. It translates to CSVGTSGGGSYNEQFF.

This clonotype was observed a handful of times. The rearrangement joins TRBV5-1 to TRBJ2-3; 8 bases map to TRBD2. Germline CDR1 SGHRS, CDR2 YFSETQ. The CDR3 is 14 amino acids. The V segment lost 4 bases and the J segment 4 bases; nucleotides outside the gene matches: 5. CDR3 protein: CASSALTSADTQYF. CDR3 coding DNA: TGCGCCAGCAGCGCGCTGACTAGCGCAGATACGCAGTATTTT.

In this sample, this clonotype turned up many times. The CDR3 nucleotides read TGTGCCAGCAGTTCCGCCCGGGGGGCCGTACCCTACGAGCAGTACTTC. Translating gives CASSSARGAVPYEQYF. The chain carries TRBV28 and TRBJ2-7, with D maybe TRBD2 (7 bases). The V end was cut by 4 bases, the J end by 2 bases, with 18 bases between. Germline CDR1 MDHEN, CDR2 SYDVKM. The CDR3 extends over 16 amino acids.

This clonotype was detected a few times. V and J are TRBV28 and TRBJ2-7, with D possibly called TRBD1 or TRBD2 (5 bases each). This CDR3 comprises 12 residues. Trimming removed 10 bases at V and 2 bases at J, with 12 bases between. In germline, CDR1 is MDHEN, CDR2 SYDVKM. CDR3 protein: CATTQGAYEQYF. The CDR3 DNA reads TGTGCCACCACCCAGGGAGCCTACGAGCAGTACTTC.